The T cell receptor (beta chain) described here comes from a study of T cell responses to AZD1222 COVID-19 vaccine. Produced via immunoSEQ multiplex PCR; TCRdb's table is partial and in-frame only. The sample carries more than 150,000 clones, about 91% recorded once. From germline, CDR1 is SGHVS and CDR2 FQNEAQ. The CDR3 runs 16 residues. Trimming took 5 bases from V and 0 from J, leaving 14 bases between them. The source of this sequence is an adult in good health. This chain uses TRBV7-8 with TRBJ1-3; no reliable D call. The sequenced sample was peripheral blood, obtained on day 0 of AZD1222 vaccination. CDR3 nucleotide sequence: TGTGCCAGCAGCCCACAGTCGATGATCTCTGGAAACACCATATATTTT. Translation gives CASSPQSMISGNTIYF.